Given below is one TCR beta chain in context. Its antigen target is currently unknown. No quality values exist for individual bases; no much larger clone is one base distant. The record originates from a study of blood T cell repertoires in COVID-19 (dated by TCRdb to the early 2020s). Background on the whole study: Collaborator samples came from the United States, Italy and Spain and covered acute and convalescent phases of COVID-19. The material from the prospective study consisted of cDNA or gDNA derived from T cells, B-cell-depleted T cells, or PBMCs. The dataset comprised deeply sampled blood TCRbeta repertoires from subjects exposed to, actively infected with, or recovered from COVID-19. The repertoires were made available in a free public database intended to serve as a resource for research on the immune response to SARS-CoV-2. Samples were obtained from the ongoing ImmuneRACE study (first 160 participants) and from over 1,000 subjects provided by 6 global collaborators. A de-identified subject ID, COVID-19 status, age in years and sex were almost always included in the sample metadata. Where available, HLA class I and class II types were taken from metadata supplied by the sample provider and were not determined by assay-based typing. Findings and caveats that apply to the study as a whole: The quantity of clinical and demographic metadata differed by source and by participant and was supplied without curation.

Collaborating institutions collected whole blood in K2EDTA tubes following their own protocols. Collaborator samples were shipped for TCRbeta analysis as frozen whole blood, isolated PBMCs, or DNA extracted from either sample type. The immunoSEQ Assay, a bias-controlled multiplex PCR, was used to amplify TCRbeta CDR3 regions from genomic DNA. Per the source publication's procedure: The number of nucleated cells in each sample was estimated by amplification of reference gene primers within the assay. Sequence reads were collapsed and filtered to measure the absolute abundance of every unique TCRbeta CDR3 rearrangement. For each sample, productive Simpson clonality was calculated as the square root of Simpson's diversity index across productive rearrangements. TCRdb took this table from immuneACCESS and kept in-frame rearrangements with V and J called. Such tables lack part of the clones; where checked against another copy, unresolved V genes explain under half of the gap, and the rest is unexplained. Clone size and V and J calls were adopted from that table, with D and trimming inferred from the DNA. Present in this sample are about 180,000 clones, about 86% of which were seen just once. The ten largest account for less than 3% of the sample.

The germline V gene (reference sequence) gives CDR1 as PRHDT and CDR2 as FYEKMQ. The V and J ends are trimmed by 5 bases and 6 bases, leaving 14 bases between them. The CDR3 goes from the cysteine to the phenylalanine over 14 residues. The sequence is cut down to CDR3 DNA, 42 bases in frame from base 1. The sequenced sample consisted of peripheral blood. This receptor chain uses TRBV13 and TRBJ2-1, and TRBD2 may be the D gene, going by 6 matching bases. The source is a woman aged 25 to 39 with active or convalescent COVID-19. The DNA reads TGTGCCAGCAGCCCCGGGCCCGGGGGCAATGAGCAGTTCTTC. It specifies CASSPGPGGNEQFF.